This entry lists 16 T cell receptor beta chains sequenced from one sample in a study of human versus mouse CDR3 diversity and MHC coevolution. Sequencing was performed with immunoSEQ multiplex PCR; in TCRdb, only in-frame clones are kept and a portion is missing. The sample holds 75,000 to 90,000 clones, 85% to 95% seen once. What was sequenced was naive CD4+ T cells from blood. Subset here: CD45RO-negative CD62L-positive naive CD4 T cells. The receptor set was obtained from a person aged 30 to 69 in good health.

This clone was observed a few times. The sample holds other DNA sequences that translate to the same CDR3. The chain recombines TRBV7-2 with TRBJ2-7; tentatively, D is TRBD1 (6 bases). Germline values: CDR1 SGHTA, CDR2 FQGNSA. The V gene lost 4 bases and the J gene lost 3 bases, with 7 bases spanning the gap. The CDR3 runs to 12 residues. CDR3 residues: CASSSQGYEQYF. CDR3 DNA: TGTGCCAGCAGCTCACAGGGCTACGAGCAGTACTTC.

This clone came up once. The rearrangement links TRBV6-6 to TRBJ1-5; 10 bases agree with TRBD1. The CDR3 covers 15 residues. From germline, CDR1 is MNHNY and CDR2 SVGAGI (reference sequence). J gave up 4 bases and V 9 bases, and 9 bases lay outside the gene matches. Here the CDR3 reads CASCSGTGANQPQHF. The CDR3 DNA follows: TGTGCCAGTTGCTCCGGGACAGGGGCTAATCAGCCCCAGCATTTT.

CDR3 region: CASSRLQGASYNEQFF. As DNA, the CDR3 is TGTGCCAGTAGTCGTCTACAGGGGGCGTCCTACAATGAGCAGTTCTTC. V and J are TRBV19 and TRBJ2-1; TRBD1 matches at 9 bases. Trimming at V came to 5 bases and at J to 1 base, leaving 6 bases not matched to a gene. CDR1 is LNHDA and CDR2 is SQIVND in the germline V gene (reference sequence). The CDR3 sequence is 16 residues long.

This chain connects TRBV2 to TRBJ2-3; tentative D call: TRBD2 (7 bases). V was shortened by 6 bases and J by 10 bases, with 14 bases between the two germline ends. Germline V gives CDR1 SNHLY, CDR2 FYNNEI. There are 12 residues in the CDR3. CDR3 bases: TGTGCCAGCAGAGGGGGGGAGGTGGCGCAGTATTTT. It encodes CASRGGEVAQYF.

This chain connects TRBV7-9 to TRBJ1-5, with D possibly matching TRBD1 (5 bases). The CDR3 sequence is 16 residues long. The germline V and J ends were trimmed by 5 bases and 2 bases, with 16 bases remaining between them. Germline V lookup: CDR1 SEHNR, CDR2 FQNEAQ (reference sequence). The CDR3 loop is CASSAMGGGGNQPQHF. In nucleotides, the CDR3 is TGTGCCAGCAGCGCAATGGGGGGGGGTGGCAATCAGCCCCAGCATTTT.

This chain links TRBV5-1 with TRBJ2-7; 11 bases are a match to TRBD2. The germline CDR1 and CDR2 sequences are SGHRS and YFSETQ. The V segment lost 0 bases and the J segment 4 bases; nucleotides outside the gene matches: 3. CDR3 length: 15 residues. CDR3 sequence (DNA): TGCGCCAGCAGCTTGGGGGGGACTAGCGGATACGAGCAGTACTTC. This codes for CASSLGGTSGYEQYF.

The V call is TRBV7-3, the J call TRBJ2-2, with D maybe TRBD1 (5 bases). The germline gives CDR1 SGHTA, CDR2 FQGTGA. Trimming stripped 2 bases from V and 6 bases from J, with 13 bases between. This CDR3 is built from 15 residues. The CDR3, as DNA: TGTGCCAGCAGCTTACAACAGGCTCAGGCCGGGGAGCTGTTTTTT. Amino acid sequence: CASSLQQAQAGELFF.

Only a few counts were recorded for this clone. The V gene is TRBV5-1, the J gene TRBJ1-4; TRBD1 agrees at 8 bases. The CDR3 length is 14 residues. V trimming: 4 bases; J trimming: 8 bases; junction bases outside the gene matches: 7. Germline assignment: CDR1 SGHRS and CDR2 YFSETQ. CDR3 DNA: TGCGCCAGCAGCGAAGGACAGGGACACGAAAAACTGTTTTTT. The encoded protein is CASSEGQGHEKLFF.

The chain employs TRBV27 and TRBJ1-2; TRBD1 matches 7 bases. J lost 3 bases, V lost 2 bases, and 0 bases had no gene match. The germline gives CDR1 MNHEY, CDR2 SMNVEV (reference sequence). The length of the CDR3 is 13 residues. CDR3 sequence reads: CASSLGTDYGYTF. As DNA, the CDR3 is TGTGCCAGCAGTTTAGGGACAGACTATGGCTACACCTTC.

This sequence joins TRBV5-1 and TRBJ2-7; 10 bases fit TRBD2. Looked up from germline, CDR1 is SGHRS and CDR2 is YFSETQ. Trimming at V came to 4 bases and at J to 6 bases, leaving 13 bases not matched to a gene. The CDR3 is made up of 16 amino acids. In DNA form, the CDR3 reads TGCGCCAGCAGCCTCCTAGCGGGAGCAGGGGTACTCGAGCAGTACTTC. It encodes CASSLLAGAGVLEQYF.

This rearrangement joins TRBV11-3 to TRBJ1-6, with D hard to call. This CDR3 region has 15 residues. Trimming cost V 7 bases and J 0 bases, with 10 bases left between them. Germline V gene sequence: CDR1 SGHNT, CDR2 YENEEA. The CDR3 spells CASTSMSSYNSPLHF. The CDR3 bases are TGTGCCAGCACCTCCATGAGCTCCTATAATTCACCCCTCCACTTT.

Regarding this clone: Mismatch with germline at one junction end may stem from a read error. The V gene is TRBV2, the J gene TRBJ2-7, with TRBD2 as a possible D gene (5 bases). The CDR3 is 13 residues long. Germline CDR1 and CDR2: SNHLY and FYNNEI. CDR3: CASSVPGYYGQYF. DNA for the CDR3: TGTGCCAGCAGTGTTCCGGGGTACTACGGGCAGTACTTC.

The rearrangement links TRBV7-2 to TRBJ2-1; D is ambiguous. The CDR3 has 14 residues. Germline V CDR1 and CDR2: SGHTA, FQGNSA. Trimming pared 1 base from V and 5 bases from J, leaving 9 bases between. Here the CDR3 reads CASSLVLVDNEQFF. CDR3 bases: TGTGCCAGCAGCTTAGTTCTAGTCGACAATGAGCAGTTCTTC.

V and J are TRBV25-1 and TRBJ1-2; D uncertain. The CDR3 runs 15 residues. Trimming removed 3 bases from V and 7 bases from J, with 18 bases in between. Germline values: CDR1 MGHDK, CDR2 SYGVNS. The CDR3 DNA sequence: TGTGCCAGCAGTGATGGTGGACTCATTTCCTCTGGCTACACCTTC. Amino acids: CASSDGGLISSGYTF.

Comment on this clone: The sample holds other DNA sequences that translate to the same CDR3. The genes are TRBV18 and TRBJ2-2, with TRBD1 matching over 9 bases. The CDR3 runs 15 residues. Germline V lookup: CDR1 KGHSH, CDR2 LQKENI. The junction had 2 bases not matched to a gene; V was cut back by 3 bases and J by 3 bases. The CDR3 DNA is TGTGCCAGCTCACCGGGACAGGGTCACACCGGGGAGCTGTTTTTT. This translates into CASSPGQGHTGELFF.

The chain links TRBV14 to TRBJ2-3, with D maybe TRBD1 (6 bases). This CDR3 is 14 amino acids long. Trimming removed 4 bases from V and 4 bases from J, with 12 bases in between. Germline assignment: CDR1 SGHDN and CDR2 FVKESK. The DNA of the CDR3 is TGTGCCAGCAGCCTTAACAGGGTTGCAGATACGCAGTATTTT. Translation gives CASSLNRVADTQYF.